These 21 T cell receptor beta chains originate from one sample sequenced in a study of regulatory T cells in long-lasting Graves disease. The time point here: newly diagnosed GD, antithyroid drugs for less than 3 months. With RNA extracted from PBMCs as input, the TCR library was made. The authors built TCR beta libraries using iRepertoire HTBI primers and Arm-PCR of CDR3 regions. Each CDR3 protein gets one entry after TCRdb re-called the multiplex PCR reads with MiXCR. The sample lists over 200,000 distinct CDR3 sequences; 15% to 20% were seen once. The same sample was also studied in work on T cells in Graves' hyperthyroidism and ophthalmopathy.

The material was peripheral blood mononuclear cells (PBMCs), obtained at new diagnosis, from a patient treated with antithyroid drugs. These receptors all stem from a woman aged 30 to 39 with Graves disease.

This clonotype was recorded many times. The rearrangement joins TRBV5-6 to TRBJ1-3; no firm D call. CDR3 size: 18 residues. Germline assignment: CDR1 SGHDT and CDR2 YYEEEE. V was pared by 1 base and J by 0 bases, with 17 bases between. The CDR3 DNA is TGTGCCAGCAGCTTGAATCGCTGGTCGACAACCTCTGGAAACACCATATATTTT. This gives the protein CASSLNRWSTTSGNTIYF.

The table lists this clonotype with many counts. The J gene is TRBJ2-5, the V gene TRBV7-2, with D perhaps matching TRBD2 (6 bases). The CDR3 contains 15 residues. Trimming removed 3 bases from V and 0 bases from J, with 11 bases in between. Germline V lookup: CDR1 SGHTA, CDR2 FQGNSA. Here the CDR3 reads CASSFISGNQETQYF. CDR3 DNA sequence: TGTGCCAGCAGCTTTATTAGCGGAAACCAAGAGACCCAGTACTTC.

This clonotype was counted at least ten times. The chain joins TRBV29-1 to TRBJ2-3, with TRBD1 matching over 8 bases. There are 17 residues in the CDR3. Losses at the gene ends were 7 bases for V and 2 bases for J; bases not matched to a gene: 17. The germline gives CDR1 SQVTM, CDR2 ANQGSEA. CDR3 in DNA: TGCAGCGCAAAGAAGAGAATCGGACAGGGACACACAGATACGCAGTATTTT. Its protein product is CSAKKRIGQGHTDTQYF.

Only a few counts were recorded for this clonotype. The rearrangement joins TRBV6-1 to TRBJ1-1, with TRBD1 matching over 8 bases. From germline, CDR1 is MNHNS and CDR2 SASEGT. This CDR3 is built from 14 residues. V lost 5 bases to trimming and J lost 5 bases; unmatched junction nucleotides: 7. The CDR3 DNA sequence: TGTGCCAGCAGTATGGACAGGGTAGGGACTGAAGCTTTCTTT. Amino acid sequence: CASSMDRVGTEAFF.

This clonotype was seen repeatedly, ten times or more. V gene TRBV12-3 or TRBV12-4 combines with J gene TRBJ1-2; 7 positions match TRBD1. The junction had 10 bases not matched to a gene; V was cut back by 5 bases and J by 7 bases. CDR3 length: 14 residues. CDR3 in amino acids: CASSRDSLYGGYTF. The DNA of the CDR3 is TGTGCCAGCAGTCGGGACAGCCTCTATGGTGGCTACACCTTC.

This clonotype appeared many times. The V and J genes are TRBV24-1 and TRBJ2-3; D possibly corresponds to TRBD1 (5 bases). The germline V and J ends were trimmed by 4 bases and 3 bases, with 25 bases remaining between them. CDR1 is KGHDR, CDR2 SFDVKD, per germline. This CDR3 region has 19 residues. This CDR3 reads CATSDPRQGNPFGTDTQYF. CDR3 DNA: TGTGCCACCAGTGACCCGCGGCAGGGTAACCCCTTTGGGACAGATACGCAGTATTTT.

This clonotype occurred many times. V and J are TRBV19 and TRBJ1-3; D not resolved. Trimming pared 10 bases from V and 0 bases from J, leaving 16 bases between. In germline, CDR1 is LNHDA, CDR2 SQIVND (reference sequence). This CDR3 spans 15 amino acids. This CDR3 reads CATLGWRASGNTIYF. CDR3 DNA sequence: TGTGCCACCTTGGGCTGGAGAGCCTCTGGAAACACCATATATTTT.

The rearrangement joins TRBV5-1 to TRBJ2-1, with 8 bases fitting TRBD2. The CDR3 extends over 17 amino acids. V lost 0 bases to trimming and J lost 1 base; unmatched junction nucleotides: 6. Germline V gene sequence: CDR1 SGHRS, CDR2 YFSETQ. CDR3 DNA: TGCGCCAGCAGCTTGGGTCCCACGGGGGGGTCCTACAATGAGCAGTTCTTC. The encoded protein is CASSLGPTGGSYNEQFF.

This clonotype has a count of ten or more. The chain links TRBV3-1 to TRBJ2-1; D is unclear. The J call is in doubt because the DNA end fits TRBJ2-5 better. CDR1 and CDR2 (germline): LGHDT, YNNKEL (reference sequence). CDR3 size: 15 residues. CDR3 in amino acids: CASSQELQKGETQYF. The CDR3 DNA reads as TGTGCCAGCAGCCAAGAATTACAGAAGGGAGAGACCCAGTACTTC.

Notes on this clonotype: This likely came from a read error, as a far larger clone is one base away. The rearrangement links TRBV2 to TRBJ2-7; tentative D call: TRBD2 (5 bases). In germline, CDR1 is SNHLY, CDR2 FYNNEI. Deletions cut 7 bases from V and 7 bases from J, with 17 bases between. The CDR3 sequence is 13 residues long. The CDR3 reads CASKTQGSNEQYF. Here the CDR3 DNA reads TGTGCCAGCAAAACCCAAGGGAGCAATGAGCAGTACTTC.

This clonotype was recorded many times. V gene TRBV2 combines with J gene TRBJ1-1; no clear D gene. V lost 4 bases and J 5 bases, leaving 8 bases between the germline ends. CDR3 length equals 12 residues. CDR1 and CDR2 (germline): SNHLY, FYNNEI. CDR3 in amino acids: CASSVSGTEAFF. The CDR3 DNA reads as TGTGCCAGCAGTGTATCGGGGACTGAAGCTTTCTTT. The full variable domain, completed using reference TRBV2 and TRBJ1-1, is EPEVTQTPSHQVTQMGQEVILRCVPISNHLYFYWYRQILGQKVEFLVSFYNNEISEKSEIFDDQFSVERPDGSNFTLKIRSTKLEDSAMYFCASSVSGTEAFFGQGTRLTVV.

In its sample, this clonotype was seen many times. An end of the junction differs from the germline gene, which may be a read error. The chain joins TRBV7-7 to TRBJ1-1; D is ambiguous. The CDR3 runs to 13 residues. Germline V gene data show CDR1 as SSHAT and CDR2 as FNYEAQ (reference sequence). The CDR3 bases are TGTGCTAGCAGCTTAACACAGTTTACTGAAGCTTTCTTT. Translation gives CASSLTQFTEAFF.

There are many counts of this clonotype. J is TRBJ1-2 and V is TRBV2; maybe TRBD1 (5 bases). V was shortened by 3 bases and J by 8 bases, with 7 bases between the two germline ends. Germline CDR1 is SNHLY and CDR2 is FYNNEI. The CDR3 is 11 amino acids. The DNA of the CDR3 is TGTGCCAGCAGTGATCCAGGGGGCTACACCTTC. Protein product: CASSDPGGYTF.

This clonotype was detected only a few times. The V call is TRBV28, the J call TRBJ2-7, with 9 bases that match TRBD2. Trimming at V came to 0 bases and at J to 4 bases, leaving 4 bases not matched to a gene. Germline V CDR1 and CDR2: MDHEN, SYDVKM. The CDR3 has 15 residues. This chain's CDR3 is CASSLWREGQYEQYF. The CDR3 DNA sequence: TGTGCCAGCAGTTTATGGCGGGAGGGCCAATACGAGCAGTACTTC.

This clonotype has ten or more counts. The rearrangement joins TRBV4-1 to TRBJ1-1; D might be TRBD1 (5 bases). The CDR3 contains 14 residues. Trimming removed 1 base at V and 8 bases at J, with 14 bases between. Per germline, CDR1 MGHRA and CDR2 YSYEKL. The CDR3 coding sequence is TGCGCCAGCAGCCAAGGTTCTTCAGGGCGGGAAGCTTTCTTT. This translates into CASSQGSSGREAFF.

This clonotype was recorded at least ten times. The chain couples TRBV2 to TRBJ1-6; 7 bases match TRBD1. V dropped 8 bases and J dropped 7; count of bases not matched to a gene: 2. The germline V gene encodes CDR1 SNHLY and CDR2 FYNNEI. This CDR3 is 12 amino acids long. The CDR3: CASGTENSPLHF. Here the CDR3 DNA reads TGTGCCAGCGGGACAGAGAATTCACCCCTCCACTTT.

This clonotype was observed many times. This sequence joins TRBV15 and TRBJ1-5, with D perhaps matching TRBD1 (5 bases). The CDR3 is made up of 16 amino acids. Germline V gene data show CDR1 as LNHNV and CDR2 as YYDKDF (reference sequence). Trimming removed 0 bases at V and 11 bases at J, with 20 bases between. The CDR3 sequence is CATSRDVREGQRTQHF. CDR3 nucleotides: TGTGCCACCAGCAGAGATGTAAGGGAGGGGCAGAGGACCCAGCATTTT.

This clonotype was counted ten times or more. The chain combines TRBV18 with TRBJ1-2; D might be TRBD1 (5 bases). Trimming left V 1 base short and J 7 bases short, with 10 bases between. CDR1 and CDR2 from the germline V gene are KGHSH and LQKENI. CDR3 length equals 13 residues. The CDR3 bases are TGTGCCAGCTCACCACGGGACGCGCCTGGCTACACCTTC. Encoded protein: CASSPRDAPGYTF.

Ten or more counts support this clonotype. The chain couples TRBV5-6 to TRBJ2-7, with 8 bases matching TRBD1. Looked up from germline, CDR1 is SGHDT and CDR2 is YYEEEE. With 0 bases clipped from V and 4 bases from J, the junction kept 12 bases outside the gene matches. This CDR3 contains 17 residues. The chain's CDR3 is CASSLGDRGRRSYEQYF. Here the CDR3 DNA reads TGTGCCAGCAGCTTGGGAGACAGGGGACGCCGATCATACGAGCAGTACTTC.

Ten or more counts support this clonotype. The genes are TRBV3-1 and TRBJ1-3; D call uncertain. CDR1 LGHDT and CDR2 YNNKEL come from the germline V gene (reference sequence). V was pared by 2 bases and J by 3 bases, with 5 bases between. CDR3 length equals 13 residues. The CDR3 sequence is CASSQQVGNTIYF. As DNA, the CDR3 is TGTGCCAGCAGCCAACAGGTTGGAAACACCATATATTTT.

This chain connects TRBV25-1 to TRBJ2-1, with 8 bases matching TRBD1. The germline V gene has CDR1 MGHDK and CDR2 SYGVNS. The CDR3 runs to 19 residues. The V segment lost 2 bases and the J segment 12 bases; nucleotides outside the gene matches: 24. CDR3 DNA: TGTGCCAGCAGTGAACGTGTTTCCCTTGGGCAGGGGGCTCCTGAACGGCAGTTCTTC. This encodes CASSERVSLGQGAPERQFF.